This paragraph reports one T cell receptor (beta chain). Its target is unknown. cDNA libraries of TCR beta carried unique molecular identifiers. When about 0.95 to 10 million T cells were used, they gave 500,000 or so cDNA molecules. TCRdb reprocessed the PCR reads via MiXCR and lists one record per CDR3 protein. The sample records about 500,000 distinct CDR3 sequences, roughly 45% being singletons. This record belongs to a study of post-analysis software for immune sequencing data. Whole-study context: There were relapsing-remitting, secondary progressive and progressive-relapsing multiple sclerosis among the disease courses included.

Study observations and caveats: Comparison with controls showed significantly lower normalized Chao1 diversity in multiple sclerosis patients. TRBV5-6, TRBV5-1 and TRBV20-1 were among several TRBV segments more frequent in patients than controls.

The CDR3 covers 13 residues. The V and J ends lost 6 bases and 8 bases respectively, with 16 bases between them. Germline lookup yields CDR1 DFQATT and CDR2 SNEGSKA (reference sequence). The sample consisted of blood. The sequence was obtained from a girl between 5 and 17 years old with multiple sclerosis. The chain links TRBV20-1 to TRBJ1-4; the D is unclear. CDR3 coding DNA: TGCAGTGCCTCGGCCCATGGAGGAGAAAAACTGTTTTTT. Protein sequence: CSASAHGGEKLFF.